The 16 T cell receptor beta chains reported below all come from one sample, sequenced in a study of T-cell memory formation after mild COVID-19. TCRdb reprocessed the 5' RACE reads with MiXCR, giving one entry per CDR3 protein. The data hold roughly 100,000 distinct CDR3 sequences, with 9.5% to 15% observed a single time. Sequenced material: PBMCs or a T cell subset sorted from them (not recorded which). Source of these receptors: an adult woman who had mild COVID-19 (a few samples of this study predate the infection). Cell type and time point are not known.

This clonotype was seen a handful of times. The CDR3 sequence is CASSGAPGGDFYGYTF. The CDR3, as DNA: TGCGCCAGCAGCGGGGCCCCAGGGGGGGACTTCTATGGCTACACCTTC. The chain joins TRBV4-1 to TRBJ1-2, with 7 bases that match TRBD1. Looked up from germline, CDR1 is MGHRA and CDR2 is YSYEKL. The ends lost 5 bases at V and 4 bases at J; junction bases unmatched: 13. This CDR3 region has 16 residues.

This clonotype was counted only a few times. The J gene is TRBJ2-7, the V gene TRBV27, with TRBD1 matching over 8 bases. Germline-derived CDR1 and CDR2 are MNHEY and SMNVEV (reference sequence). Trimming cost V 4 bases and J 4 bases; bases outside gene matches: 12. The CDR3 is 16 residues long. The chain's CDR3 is CASSWMSGGWGYEQYF. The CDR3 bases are TGTGCCAGCAGTTGGATGTCAGGGGGCTGGGGATACGAGCAGTACTTC.

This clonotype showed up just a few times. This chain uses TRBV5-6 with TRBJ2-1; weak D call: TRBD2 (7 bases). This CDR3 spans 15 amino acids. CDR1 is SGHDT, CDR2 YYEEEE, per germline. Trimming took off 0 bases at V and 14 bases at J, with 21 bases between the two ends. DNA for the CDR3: TGTGCCAGCAGCTTGGCCGCGGGGGCGGGAGATTTCAAGTTCTTC. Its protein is CASSLAAGAGDFKFF.

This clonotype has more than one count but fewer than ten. Written as DNA, the CDR3 is TGTGCTAGTGGCCTGGGAGGGGTGTACGAGCAGTACTTC. It encodes CASGLGGVYEQYF. The chain combines TRBV12-5 with TRBJ2-7; TRBD2 matches 7 bases. CDR3 length: 13 residues. J gave up 4 bases and V 6 bases, and 6 bases lay outside the gene matches. Germline V gives CDR1 LGHNT, CDR2 FRNRAP.

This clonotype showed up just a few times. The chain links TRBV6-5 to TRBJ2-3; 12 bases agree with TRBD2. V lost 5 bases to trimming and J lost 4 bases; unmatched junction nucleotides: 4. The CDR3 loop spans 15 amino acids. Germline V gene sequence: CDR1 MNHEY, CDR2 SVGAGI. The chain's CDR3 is CASSKASGGADTQYF. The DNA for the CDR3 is TGTGCCAGCAGTAAGGCTAGCGGGGGGGCAGATACGCAGTATTTT.

The CDR3, as DNA: TGTGCCACCTCGAATCCTCCCGCGGTACCTGCATTGGATACGCAGTATTTT. It specifies CATSNPPAVPALDTQYF. V and J are TRBV25-1 and TRBJ2-3; D not certain. Germline loops: CDR1 MGHDK, CDR2 SYGVNS. V lost 10 bases and J 6 bases, leaving 29 bases between the germline ends. CDR3 size: 17 residues.

The CDR3 DNA reads as TGCAGTGCTAGAACCTACGGAGAAGCTTTCTTT. Encoded protein: CSARTYGEAFF. This chain links TRBV20-1 with TRBJ1-1; the D is unclear. The V gene's germline CDR1 is DFQATT and CDR2 SNEGSKA (reference sequence). V shed 2 bases and J shed 8 bases, with 9 bases lying between them. This CDR3 spans 11 amino acids.

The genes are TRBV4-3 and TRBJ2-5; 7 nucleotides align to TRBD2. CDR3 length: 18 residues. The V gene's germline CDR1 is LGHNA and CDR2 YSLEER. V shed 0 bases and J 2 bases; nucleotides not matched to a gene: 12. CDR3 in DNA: TGCGCCAGCAGCCAAGATTTAGCGAGCGGGACCAATCAAGAGACCCAGTACTTC. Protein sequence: CASSQDLASGTNQETQYF.

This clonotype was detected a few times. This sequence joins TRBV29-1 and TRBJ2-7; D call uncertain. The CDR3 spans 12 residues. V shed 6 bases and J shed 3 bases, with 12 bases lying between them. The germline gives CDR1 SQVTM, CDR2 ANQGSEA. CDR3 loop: CSVFKGGYEQYF. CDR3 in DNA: TGCAGCGTGTTCAAGGGTGGCTACGAGCAGTACTTC.

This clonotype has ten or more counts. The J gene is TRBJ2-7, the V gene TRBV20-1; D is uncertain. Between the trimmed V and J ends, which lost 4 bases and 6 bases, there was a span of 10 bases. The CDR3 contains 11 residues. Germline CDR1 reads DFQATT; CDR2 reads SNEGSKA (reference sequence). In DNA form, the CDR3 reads TGCAGTGCTACGCGACCTGGCGAGCAGTACTTC. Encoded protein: CSATRPGEQYF.

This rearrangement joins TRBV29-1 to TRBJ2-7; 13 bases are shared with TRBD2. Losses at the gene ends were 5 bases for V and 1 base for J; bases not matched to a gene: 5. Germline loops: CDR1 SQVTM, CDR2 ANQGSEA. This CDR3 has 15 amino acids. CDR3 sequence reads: CSVLGGLAGSYEQYF. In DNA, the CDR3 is TGCAGCGTTCTGGGGGGACTAGCGGGATCCTACGAGCAGTACTTC.

CDR3 sequence (DNA): TGTGCCAGCAGCTTACCATCCTCCGCCCCGCTCAGGGGCTACACCTTC. Translation: CASSLPSSAPLRGYTF. The chain recombines TRBV11-3 with TRBJ1-2; D gene ambiguous. Germline CDR1 and CDR2: SGHNT and YENEEA. Trimming took off 2 bases at V and 8 bases at J, with 21 bases between the two ends. The CDR3 consists of 16 residues.

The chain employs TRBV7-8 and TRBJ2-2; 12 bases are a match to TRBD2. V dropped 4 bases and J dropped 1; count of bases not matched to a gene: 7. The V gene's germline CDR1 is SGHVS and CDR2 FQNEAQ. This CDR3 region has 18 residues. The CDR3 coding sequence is TGTGCCAGCAGCTCCGCCCGGACTAGCGGGGAGAACACCGGGGAGCTGTTTTTT. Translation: CASSSARTSGENTGELFF.

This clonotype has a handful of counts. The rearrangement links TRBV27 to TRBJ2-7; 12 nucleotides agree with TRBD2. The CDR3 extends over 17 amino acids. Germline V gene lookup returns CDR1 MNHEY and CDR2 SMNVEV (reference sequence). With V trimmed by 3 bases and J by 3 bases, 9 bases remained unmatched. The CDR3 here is CASSLGGLAGLIYEQYF. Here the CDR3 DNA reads TGTGCCAGCAGTTTGGGGGGACTAGCGGGTTTGATCTACGAGCAGTACTTC.

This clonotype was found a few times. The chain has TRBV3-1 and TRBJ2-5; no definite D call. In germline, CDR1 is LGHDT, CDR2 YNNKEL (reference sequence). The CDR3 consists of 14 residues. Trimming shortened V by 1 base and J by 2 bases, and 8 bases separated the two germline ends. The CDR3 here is CASSQVERQETQYF. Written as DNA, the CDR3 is TGTGCCAGCAGCCAAGTAGAGAGACAAGAGACCCAGTACTTC.

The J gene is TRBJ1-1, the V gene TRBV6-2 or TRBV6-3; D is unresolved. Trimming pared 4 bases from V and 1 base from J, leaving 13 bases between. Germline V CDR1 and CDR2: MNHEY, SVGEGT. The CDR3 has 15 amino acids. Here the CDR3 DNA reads TGTGCCAGCAGTTTAATCGGACTCCCGAACACTGAAGCTTTCTTT. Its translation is CASSLIGLPNTEAFF.